This passage covers 19 T cell receptor beta chains from one sample sequenced in a study of blood T cell repertoires in COVID-19. The table came from immunoSEQ multiplex PCR; TCRdb's copy has only in-frame clones and leaves some out. This table has 120,000 or so clones, 65% to 80% appearing once. The material sequenced was peripheral blood. Every receptor here comes from a woman in her fifties or sixties with acute or convalescent COVID-19.

The V gene is TRBV7-3, the J gene TRBJ2-2, with 9 bases aligning to TRBD1. The germline CDR1 and CDR2 sequences are SGHTA and FQGTGA. This CDR3 has 16 residues. V lost 2 bases, J lost 2 bases, and 3 bases stayed unmatched. The CDR3 DNA sequence: TGTGCCAGCAGCTTAGGGACAGGGTTAAACACCGGGGAGCTGTTTTTT. This gives the protein CASSLGTGLNTGELFF.

This clone was observed a few times. The chain links TRBV7-3 to TRBJ1-2; D remains unclear. Trimming left V 4 bases short and J 3 bases short, with 12 bases between. The CDR3 consists of 14 residues. CDR1 and CDR2 (germline): SGHTA, FQGTGA. The CDR3: CASSSHGPDYGYTF. The CDR3 DNA follows: TGTGCCAGCAGCTCACATGGCCCAGACTATGGCTACACCTTC.

This sequence joins TRBV4-3 and TRBJ2-7, with a possible D match to TRBD1 (6 bases). The CDR3 is 16 residues long. V was shortened by 0 bases and J by 0 bases, with 12 bases between the two germline ends. Germline V gives CDR1 LGHNA, CDR2 YSLEER. The CDR3 reads CASSQDRGHPSYEQYF. The DNA of the CDR3 is TGCGCCAGCAGCCAAGATAGGGGACACCCCTCCTACGAGCAGTACTTC.

The chain couples TRBV18 to TRBJ2-7, with D possibly being TRBD1 (6 bases). Looked up from germline, CDR1 is KGHSH and CDR2 is LQKENI. V was cut by 5 bases and J by 4 bases, with 12 bases left in between. The CDR3 contains 13 residues. The CDR3 sequence: CASSTGQRYEQYF. As DNA, the CDR3 is TGTGCCAGCTCAACAGGACAGAGGTACGAGCAGTACTTC.

The rearrangement joins TRBV11-2 to TRBJ2-7; D is possibly TRBD1 (6 bases). The V end lost 5 bases, the J end lost 5 bases, and 10 bases lay between the germline ends. The CDR3 runs to 12 residues. Germline loops: CDR1 SGHAT, CDR2 FQNNGV. The CDR3 is CASSHRVHEQYF. The DNA of the CDR3 is TGTGCCAGCAGCCACAGGGTCCACGAGCAGTACTTC.

The gene calls are TRBV19 and TRBJ1-6; weak D call: TRBD1 (6 bases). Germline CDR1 reads LNHDA; CDR2 reads SQIVND (reference sequence). V lost 3 bases and J 4 bases, leaving 13 bases between the germline ends. The CDR3 extends over 16 amino acids. The CDR3 region has the DNA TGTGCCAGTAGTATTGGGTCAGGACAGTATAATTCACCCCTCCACTTT. Encoded protein: CASSIGSGQYNSPLHF.

This clone has a single count. The chain is built from TRBV5-1 and TRBJ1-6, with 8 bases identical to TRBD1. Germline V gene sequence: CDR1 SGHRS, CDR2 YFSETQ. Trimming took 4 bases from V and 7 from J; bases not matched to a gene: 10. This CDR3 is 16 amino acids long. CDR3 bases: TGCGCCAGCAGCCTGGGAACAGGGGGTAGGAATTCACCCCTCCACTTT. Translating it yields CASSLGTGGRNSPLHF.

CDR3 coding DNA: TGTGCCAGCCAAAACAGTGGTAATCAGCCCCAGCATTTT. Encoded protein: CASQNSGNQPQHF. The rearrangement joins TRBV28 to TRBJ1-5; D is undetermined. This CDR3 region has 13 residues. Looked up from germline, CDR1 is MDHEN and CDR2 is SYDVKM. Trimming removed 8 bases from V and 4 bases from J, with 12 bases in between.

V gene TRBV30 combines with J gene TRBJ1-4; 7 nucleotides agree with TRBD1. CDR1 is GTSNPN, CDR2 SVGIG, per germline (reference sequence). J gave up 5 bases and V 2 bases, and 8 bases lay outside the gene matches. The CDR3 has 15 amino acids. The CDR3 region has the DNA TGTGCCTGGAGTCCTCCAGGGGGTTTAAATGAAAAACTGTTTTTT. Encoded protein: CAWSPPGGLNEKLFF.

This chain uses TRBV25-1 with TRBJ2-5, with D uncertain. This CDR3 region has 11 residues. The germline V and J ends were trimmed by 5 bases and 2 bases, with 3 bases remaining between them. In germline, CDR1 is MGHDK, CDR2 SYGVNS. The CDR3 region is CASSPQETQYF. As DNA, the CDR3 is TGTGCCAGCAGTCCACAAGAGACCCAGTACTTC.

This chain uses TRBV6-5 with TRBJ1-5, with 9 bases matching TRBD1. There are 14 residues in the CDR3. V shed 6 bases and J 4 bases; nucleotides not matched to a gene: 4. In germline, CDR1 is MNHEY, CDR2 SVGAGI. CDR3 loop: CASSPDRGNQPQHF. DNA of the CDR3: TGTGCCAGCAGCCCGGACAGGGGTAATCAGCCCCAGCATTTT.

V is TRBV6-6 and J is TRBJ1-5; 8 bases are shared with TRBD1. This CDR3 is 18 amino acids long. Trimming took 5 bases from V and 0 from J; bases not matched to a gene: 12. Germline V CDR1 and CDR2: MNHNY, SVGAGI (reference sequence). The CDR3 loop reads CASSPRTGGGYSNQPQHF. The CDR3 nucleotides are TGTGCCAGCAGTCCTCGAACAGGGGGGGGCTATAGCAATCAGCCCCAGCATTTT.

The rearrangement links TRBV24-1 to TRBJ1-2; 8 bases are shared with TRBD1. The ends lost 4 bases at V and 3 bases at J; junction bases unmatched: 6. Germline V gives CDR1 KGHDR, CDR2 SFDVKD. This CDR3 spans 15 amino acids. CDR3 sequence reads: CATSDPGQGDYGYTF. The CDR3 region has the DNA TGTGCCACCAGTGACCCTGGACAGGGAGACTATGGCTACACCTTC.

The rearrangement links TRBV28 to TRBJ2-7; unclear D gene. Trimming pared 8 bases from V and 2 bases from J, leaving 16 bases between. Germline V gene sequence: CDR1 MDHEN, CDR2 SYDVKM. The CDR3 totals 14 residues. CDR3 amino acids: CASGLGSPPYEQYF. The CDR3 DNA reads TGTGCCAGCGGTCTCGGGTCCCCGCCCTACGAGCAGTACTTC. The full variable domain, in which reference TRBV28 and TRBJ2-7 provide the parts outside the CDR3, is DVKVTQSSRYLVKRTGEKVFLECVQDMDHENMFWYRQDPGLGLRLIYFSYDVKMKEKGDIPEGYSVSREKKERFSLILESASTNQTSMYLCASGLGSPPYEQYFGPGTRLTVT.

The chain is built from TRBV18 and TRBJ1-1; TRBD1 might be the D (5 bases). The CDR3 has 13 residues. V lost 3 bases, J lost 8 bases, and 13 bases lay in between. Germline assignment: CDR1 KGHSH and CDR2 LQKENI. The CDR3 loop is CASSPQGFSEAFF. The DNA of the CDR3 is TGTGCCAGCTCACCCCAGGGCTTTTCCGAAGCTTTCTTT.

The chain joins TRBV3-1 (or the pseudogene TRBV3-2) to TRBJ2-7, with 7 bases matching TRBD1. The CDR3 extends over 14 amino acids. Germline values: CDR1 LGHDT, CDR2 YNNKEL (reference sequence). The ends lost 4 bases at V and 3 bases at J; junction bases unmatched: 6. CDR3 region: CASSPGGISYEQYF. The CDR3 bases are TGTGCCAGCAGCCCAGGGGGAATTAGCTACGAGCAGTACTTC.

This chain connects TRBV24-1 to TRBJ1-6; 10 bases fit TRBD1. V dropped 9 bases and J dropped 17; count of bases not matched to a gene: 12. From germline, CDR1 is KGHDR and CDR2 SFDVKD. CDR3 size: 13 residues. CDR3 amino acids: CATRPGTGDRFHF. In DNA, the CDR3 is TGTGCCACCCGTCCCGGGACAGGGGACCGGTTCCACTTT.

In its sample, this clone was seen a few times. The chain recombines TRBV29-1 with TRBJ2-1, with D possibly matching TRBD1 (5 bases). The CDR3 has 10 residues. CDR1 is SQVTM and CDR2 is ANQGSEA in the germline V gene. Trimming removed 7 bases from V and 9 bases from J, with 10 bases in between. Here the CDR3 DNA reads TGCAGCGCTGGGGCTAGTGAGCAGTTCTTC. It yields the protein CSAGASEQFF.

The genes are TRBV6-5 and TRBJ1-5, with 8 bases matching TRBD1. J lost 1 base, V lost 6 bases, and 5 bases had no gene match. Looked up from germline, CDR1 is MNHEY and CDR2 is SVGAGI. CDR3 length: 15 amino acids. The CDR3 region is CASSDRGLSNQPQHF. The DNA of the CDR3 is TGTGCCAGCAGCGACAGGGGTTTAAGCAATCAGCCCCAGCATTTT.